This entry lists 28 T cell receptor beta chains sequenced from one sample in a study of Ad26.COV2.S vaccination and SARS-CoV-2 variants. Treatment noted: around 19 received Ad26.COV2.S at low or high dose, single or two shots; about 5 received placebo; per-sample allocation not given. Samples were taken on day 63 after the first vaccine or placebo injection. The table came from immunoSEQ multiplex PCR; TCRdb's copy has only in-frame clones and leaves some out. The sample lists around 320,000 clones, roughly 80% occurring once. Material: peripheral blood, obtained in a trial of Ad26.COV2.S vaccine versus placebo. These TCRs come from a person aged 18-65 years who received the Ad26.COV2.S COVID-19 vaccine or a placebo.

The CDR3 region is CASSSGTGANNQPQHF. The CDR3 coding sequence is TGTGCCAGCAGTTCGGGGACAGGGGCAAACAATCAGCCCCAGCATTTT. The rearrangement uses TRBV27 and TRBJ1-5; TRBD1 aligns across 10 bases. Trimming removed 4 bases from V and 3 bases from J; junction bases left unmatched: 6. The germline gives CDR1 MNHEY, CDR2 SMNVEV (reference sequence). This CDR3 comprises 16 residues.

The chain is built from TRBV7-9 and TRBJ1-2, with D unresolved. This CDR3 is built from 11 residues. The germline V gene has CDR1 SEHNR and CDR2 FQNEAQ (reference sequence). Trimming stripped 5 bases from V and 4 bases from J, with 5 bases between. The chain's CDR3 is CASSRTYGYTF. Written as DNA, the CDR3 is TGTGCCAGCAGCCGGACCTATGGCTACACCTTC.

The chain recombines TRBV5-1 with TRBJ2-1, with D maybe TRBD2 (6 bases). The CDR3 has 15 amino acids. Germline values: CDR1 SGHRS, CDR2 YFSETQ. The V end lost 0 bases, the J end lost 5 bases, and 12 bases lay between the germline ends. The CDR3 loop reads CASSLDWRGNNEQFF. CDR3 nucleotide sequence: TGCGCCAGCAGCTTGGATTGGCGGGGCAACAATGAGCAGTTCTTC.

The gene calls are TRBV10-3 and TRBJ2-5, with 10 bases that match TRBD2. Germline values: CDR1 ENHRY, CDR2 SYGVKD. J gave up 3 bases and V 2 bases, and 6 bases lay outside the gene matches. The CDR3 runs to 16 residues. For the CDR3, the DNA is TGTGCCATCAGTGAGGGAGTCCTAGCGGGGGAAGAGACCCAGTACTTC. Translating gives CAISEGVLAGEETQYF.

There are a few counts of this clone. For the CDR3, the DNA is TGTGCCCTCCACGAAGGCGGTGCGGGGTCTGGCTACACCTTC. Its protein product is CALHEGGAGSGYTF. The chain combines TRBV19 with TRBJ1-2; D call uncertain. Trimming removed 11 bases from V and 7 bases from J, with 23 bases in between. The CDR3 loop spans 14 amino acids. CDR1 and CDR2 from the germline V gene are LNHDA and SQIVND (reference sequence).

V usage is TRBV7-9 and J usage is TRBJ2-7, with 8 bases matching TRBD1. CDR1 is SEHNR and CDR2 is FQNEAQ in the germline V gene (reference sequence). The CDR3 has 16 residues. The V gene end was trimmed by 4 bases and the J gene end by 2 bases; junction bases not matched to a gene: 10. CDR3 region: CASSSKDREGTYEQYF. DNA for the CDR3: TGTGCCAGCAGCTCAAAGGACAGGGAAGGGACCTACGAGCAGTACTTC.

The chain joins TRBV27 to TRBJ2-5, with 9 bases aligning to TRBD1. The CDR3 has 13 residues. Germline lookup yields CDR1 MNHEY and CDR2 SMNVEV (reference sequence). Germline trimming cut 6 bases from V and 5 bases from J; bases unmatched to any gene: 4. The CDR3 DNA sequence: TGTGCCAGCAGACCCACAGGGGGCGAGACCCAGTACTTC. Its translation is CASRPTGGETQYF.

V gene TRBV13 combines with J gene TRBJ1-5; a weak D match, TRBD1 (5 bases). V lost 4 bases, J lost 9 bases, and 16 bases lay in between. This CDR3 region has 14 residues. From germline, CDR1 is PRHDT and CDR2 FYEKMQ (reference sequence). CDR3 loop: CASSSDPGRRPQHF. The CDR3, as DNA: TGTGCCAGCAGCTCCGACCCGGGACGGAGGCCCCAGCATTTT.

The J gene is TRBJ2-1, the V gene TRBV28, with D hard to call. Germline-derived CDR1 and CDR2 are MDHEN and SYDVKM. The ends were cut back, 2 bases at V and 16 bases at J, with 15 bases in the middle. CDR3 length: 12 amino acids. This chain's CDR3 is CASSLDQNGSFF. The CDR3 DNA sequence: TGTGCCAGCAGTTTAGATCAGAACGGTTCTTTCTTC.

This chain connects TRBV5-5 to TRBJ2-2, with 7 nucleotides matching TRBD1. Germline V gene lookup returns CDR1 SGHKS and CDR2 YYEKEE (reference sequence). The CDR3 contains 14 residues. The J segment lost 3 bases and the V segment lost 5 bases, leaving 4 bases of the junction unmatched. The CDR3: CASRGQSYTGELFF. The CDR3 DNA is TGTGCCAGCAGGGGACAGAGTTACACCGGGGAGCTGTTTTTT.

This clone has just a few counts. The chain recombines TRBV11-1 with TRBJ2-7; D is unclear. Germline lookup yields CDR1 SGHAT and CDR2 FQDESV (reference sequence). The CDR3 spans 11 residues. V shed 5 bases and J shed 4 bases, with 6 bases lying between them. CDR3 sequence: CASSAAYEQYF. DNA for the CDR3: TGTGCCAGCAGCGCCGCATACGAGCAGTACTTC.

V usage is TRBV25-1 and J usage is TRBJ1-1; possible D gene TRBD1, 6 bases. Looked up from germline, CDR1 is MGHDK and CDR2 is SYGVNS. There are 12 residues in the CDR3. Trimming took 2 bases from V and 10 from J, leaving 11 bases between them. CDR3 sequence reads: CASSELQGGAFF. For the CDR3, the DNA is TGTGCCAGCAGTGAACTACAGGGCGGAGCTTTCTTT.

The chain is built from TRBV7-9 and TRBJ2-4, with a tentative D call TRBD2 (5 bases). V was cut by 6 bases and J by 1 base, with 16 bases left in between. Germline CDR1 reads SEHNR; CDR2 reads FQNEAQ (reference sequence). CDR3 size: 16 residues. The CDR3 loop is CASSPRGNVAKNIQYF. CDR3 bases: TGTGCCAGCAGTCCCCGAGGGAATGTGGCCAAAAACATTCAGTACTTC.

The chain employs TRBV7-6 and TRBJ1-1; 7 nucleotides match TRBD1. Germline CDR1 SGHVS, CDR2 FNYEAQ. The CDR3 extends over 15 amino acids. V gave up 0 bases and J gave up 5 bases; unmatched junction bases: 6. The CDR3 DNA reads as TGTGCCAGCAGCTTAGCGAGCAGGGGGATGACTGAAGCTTTCTTT. Residues: CASSLASRGMTEAFF.

The genes are TRBV5-1 and TRBJ2-1, with TRBD2 matching 7 bases. There are 14 residues in the CDR3. V gave up 4 bases and J gave up 8 bases; unmatched junction bases: 9. CDR1 SGHRS and CDR2 YFSETQ come from the germline V gene. This CDR3 is CASSLAAGRDEQFF. The CDR3 bases are TGCGCCAGCAGCCTCGCGGCGGGGAGGGATGAGCAGTTCTTC.

The genes are TRBV4-2 and TRBJ2-6; 7 nucleotides agree with TRBD1. Germline-derived CDR1 and CDR2 are LGHNA and YNFKEQ. The V segment lost 2 bases and the J segment 3 bases; nucleotides outside the gene matches: 7. The CDR3 is 17 residues long. The CDR3 loop reads CASSQSTGEHGANVLTF. The CDR3 DNA is TGTGCCAGCAGCCAATCAACAGGGGAACATGGGGCCAACGTCCTGACTTTC.

This sequence joins TRBV28 and TRBJ1-5; D is unclear. The V end was cut by 2 bases, the J end by 4 bases, with 3 bases between. The CDR3 has 12 amino acids. CDR1 MDHEN and CDR2 SYDVKM come from the germline V gene. The CDR3 region has the DNA TGTGCCAGCAGTTTAGAGAATCAGCCCCAGCATTTT. As protein: CASSLENQPQHF.

This clone was counted a few times. The chain carries TRBV9 and TRBJ2-2; no reliable D call. Germline loops: CDR1 SGDLS, CDR2 YYNGEE. The V gene lost 0 bases and the J gene lost 7 bases, with 1 base spanning the gap. The CDR3 loop spans 11 amino acids. This CDR3 is CASSVVGELFF. CDR3 in DNA: TGTGCCAGCAGCGTAGTCGGGGAGCTGTTTTTT.

This clone was found once. The chain has TRBV15 and TRBJ2-5; D is perhaps TRBD2 (7 bases). V was shortened by 4 bases and J by 4 bases, with 10 bases between the two germline ends. Germline-derived CDR1 and CDR2 are LNHNV and YYDKDF (reference sequence). The CDR3 runs 13 residues. This chain's CDR3 is CATSKGGRETQYF. The DNA of the CDR3 is TGTGCCACCAGCAAGGGGGGGAGAGAGACCCAGTACTTC.

This clone has just a few counts. The rearrangement links TRBV7-8 to TRBJ2-7; the D gene is possibly TRBD1 (5 bases). Germline assignment: CDR1 SGHVS and CDR2 FQNEAQ. Trimming stripped 5 bases from V and 4 bases from J, with 12 bases between. This CDR3 region has 13 residues. CDR3 protein: CASSPVRAYEQYF. The DNA of the CDR3 is TGTGCCAGCAGCCCCGTCAGGGCGTACGAGCAGTACTTC.

The chain's CDR3 is CASSTGTGKGYF. The CDR3 bases are TGTGCCAGTAGCACCGGGACAGGGAAGGGGTATTTT. The chain couples TRBV19 to TRBJ2-3; 9 nucleotides line up with TRBD1. Germline V gene data show CDR1 as LNHDA and CDR2 as SQIVND (reference sequence). Losses at the gene ends were 6 bases for V and 14 bases for J; bases not matched to a gene: 9. The CDR3 spans 12 residues.

This clone was detected a few times. The rearrangement uses TRBV20-1 and TRBJ1-2; D gene unclear. Between the trimmed V and J ends, which lost 3 bases and 3 bases, there was a span of 11 bases. The CDR3 loop spans 13 amino acids. Germline V gives CDR1 DFQATT, CDR2 SNEGSKA (reference sequence). CDR3 region: CSASSSKDYGYTF. CDR3 nucleotide sequence: TGCAGTGCTAGTTCGTCGAAGGACTATGGCTACACCTTC.

The sample holds one count of this clone. CDR3 DNA sequence: TGTGCCATCAGTCGACAGGTGGGGAATGAGCAGTTCTTC. It encodes CAISRQVGNEQFF. The chain combines TRBV10-3 with TRBJ2-1; weak D call: TRBD1 (6 bases). Germline lookup yields CDR1 ENHRY and CDR2 SYGVKD. The CDR3 covers 13 residues. V lost 5 bases and J lost 7, with 12 bases in between.

This clone came up many times. The chain combines TRBV3-1 (or the pseudogene TRBV3-2) with TRBJ1-2, with D tentatively TRBD1 (5 bases). CDR1 LGHDT and CDR2 YNNKEL come from the germline V gene (reference sequence). V was clipped by 1 base and J by 8 bases, with 17 bases between them. The CDR3 consists of 15 residues. CDR3 region: CASSQAAVWEGGYTF. In DNA, the CDR3 is TGTGCCAGCAGCCAAGCGGCAGTATGGGAGGGGGGCTACACCTTC.

This clone was detected many times. The genes are TRBV4-1 and TRBJ2-7; a possible D gene is TRBD1 (6 bases). Germline V gene lookup returns CDR1 MGHRA and CDR2 YSYEKL. Trimming removed 1 base from V and 2 bases from J, with 12 bases in between. The CDR3 consists of 15 residues. The CDR3 coding sequence is TGCGCCAGCAGCCAAGGGGCGACAGGACCCTACGAGCAGTACTTC. This codes for CASSQGATGPYEQYF.

This rearrangement joins TRBV19 to TRBJ1-1; D uncertain. The CDR3 totals 13 residues. Germline V gives CDR1 LNHDA, CDR2 SQIVND (reference sequence). V was shortened by 5 bases and J by 4 bases, with 11 bases between the two germline ends. CDR3 loop: CASSSGLGTEAFF. The CDR3, as DNA: TGTGCCAGTAGTTCGGGGTTAGGCACTGAAGCTTTCTTT.

The chain joins TRBV10-3 to TRBJ1-1; TRBD1 agrees at 7 bases. The CDR3 totals 13 residues. Losses at the gene ends were 4 bases for V and 5 bases for J; bases not matched to a gene: 4. The germline V gene encodes CDR1 ENHRY and CDR2 SYGVKD. The CDR3 DNA is TGTGCCATCAGTGCAGGGGGAGTGACTGAAGCTTTCTTT. Translated: CAISAGGVTEAFF.

V gene TRBV6-5 combines with J gene TRBJ2-3; possible D gene TRBD1, 5 bases. Germline V CDR1 and CDR2: MNHEY, SVGAGI. This CDR3 region has 15 residues. V shed 0 bases and J shed 2 bases, with 9 bases lying between them. The CDR3 is CASSYSAGYTDTQYF. The CDR3 DNA reads as TGTGCCAGCAGTTACTCGGCAGGGTACACAGATACGCAGTATTTT.